The sequence of this TCR beta chain was determined in a study of cytomegalovirus exposure and HLA in healthy donors. Across the study: The roughly 110 validation repertoires were reported in a later analysis to have been generated on the same platform as the roughly 670 first-cohort repertoires. Overall study results and limits: It was reportedly the case that the classifier diagnosed cytomegalovirus status with high specificity and sensitivity. Some public TCRs appeared in many individuals, while most sequences were rare. The TCR clusters that emerged in the first cohort tended, a later analysis found, to co-occur in the approximately 130 validation repertoires.

Germline V gene lookup returns CDR1 MNHEY and CDR2 SVGAGI. CDR3 length: 14 residues. The V end was cut by 0 bases, the J end by 13 bases, with 15 bases between. Turning to this clone: The target antigen is unknown.

Some clones are missing from TCRdb's copy, which holds only in-frame ones; the method was immunoSEQ multiplex PCR. The sample lists about 150,000 clones; approximately 94% were seen once. The TCR sequence derives from a man aged 18 to 30 in good health and CMV-seropositive. J is TRBJ2-2 and V is TRBV6-5; D not resolved. The sequencing input was PBMCs. CDR3 sequence (DNA): TGTGCCAGCAGTTACTCTAGCAGTCCCAAAGGGCTGTTTTTT. Amino acid sequence: CASSYSSSPKGLFF.